The 6 T cell receptor beta chains listed next were all sequenced from one sample in a study of blood T cell repertoires in COVID-19. Generated by immunoSEQ multiplex PCR, the TCRdb table keeps only in-frame clones and is missing some. The table lists approximately 390,000 clones, 88% of them singletons, with over 2% in the top ten. Sequences were obtained from PBMCs or T cells enriched from blood (not recorded which). The receptors shown here come from a woman between 35 and 50 years old with acute COVID-19.

This rearrangement joins TRBV6-2 or TRBV6-3 to TRBJ2-5; 7 nucleotides align to TRBD1. The ends lost 6 bases at V and 4 bases at J; junction bases unmatched: 8. Germline V gene data show CDR1 as MNHEY and CDR2 as SVGEGT. There are 14 residues in the CDR3. CDR3 sequence reads: CASSELRQGETQYF. CDR3 bases: TGTGCCAGCAGCGAACTCCGACAGGGAGAGACCCAGTACTTC.

CDR3 nucleotide sequence: TGCGCCAGCAGCGCTAGCGGGGTCGGCACAGATACGCAGTATTTT. Translating it yields CASSASGVGTDTQYF. V usage is TRBV5-1 and J usage is TRBJ2-3, with 9 positions matching TRBD2. The junction had 4 bases not matched to a gene; V was cut back by 4 bases and J by 1 base. The CDR3 runs to 15 residues. Germline V CDR1 and CDR2: SGHRS, YFSETQ.

The V gene is TRBV25-1, the J gene TRBJ2-5; 10 nucleotides align to TRBD2. V shed 5 bases, J shed 3 bases, and the junction held 6 bases outside the gene matches. CDR3 length equals 15 residues. Germline V gene lookup returns CDR1 MGHDK and CDR2 SYGVNS. The CDR3 is CASSPTLAGEETQYF. In nucleotides, the CDR3 is TGTGCCAGCAGTCCCACCCTAGCGGGAGAAGAGACCCAGTACTTC.

V usage is TRBV19 and J usage is TRBJ2-7; tentatively, D is TRBD1 (6 bases). Looked up from germline, CDR1 is LNHDA and CDR2 is SQIVND (reference sequence). This CDR3 is built from 14 residues. Trimming cost V 5 bases and J 2 bases, with 13 bases left between them. The CDR3: CASSPPDSPYEQYF. CDR3 coding DNA: TGTGCCAGTAGTCCCCCGGACAGCCCCTACGAGCAGTACTTC.

This clone was recorded a few times. V is TRBV19 and J is TRBJ1-4; D is perhaps TRBD1 (6 bases). V was pared by 9 bases and J by 7 bases, with 12 bases between. Germline loops: CDR1 LNHDA, CDR2 SQIVND (reference sequence). This CDR3 is built from 12 residues. This CDR3 reads CASEGDPEKLFF. CDR3 coding DNA: TGTGCCAGCGAGGGGGATCCTGAAAAACTGTTTTTT.

V gene TRBV2 combines with J gene TRBJ2-7; 10 positions agree with TRBD2. Germline CDR1 and CDR2: SNHLY and FYNNEI. This CDR3 is 16 amino acids long. Trimming cost V 2 bases and J 3 bases; bases outside gene matches: 7. The CDR3 protein is CASSELRLAGDYEQYF. The CDR3 DNA sequence: TGTGCCAGCAGTGAATTGCGGCTAGCGGGGGACTACGAGCAGTACTTC.